These 3 T cell receptor beta chains share one sample of origin, sequenced in a study of T cell responses to AZD1222 COVID-19 vaccine. Sequencing used immunoSEQ multiplex PCR; TCRdb keeps in-frame clones, though not all of them. The sample records 140,000 to 150,000 clones, roughly nine tenths being singletons. The source was peripheral blood, collected on day 0 of AZD1222 vaccination. These TCRs come from an adult in good health.

This chain connects TRBV7-2 to TRBJ2-1, with D possibly being TRBD2 (5 bases). Per the germline V gene, CDR1 is SGHTA and CDR2 is FQGNSA. Trimming shortened V by 5 bases and J by 5 bases, and 19 bases separated the two germline ends. This CDR3 comprises 16 residues. CDR3 DNA: TGTGCCAGCAGCCGTCCCTGGGTGGGAGACCACAATGAGCAGTTCTTC. It yields the protein CASSRPWVGDHNEQFF.

V usage is TRBV6-1 and J usage is TRBJ1-2; D uncertain. The V gene lost 1 base and the J gene lost 0 bases, with 18 bases spanning the gap. The CDR3 has 18 amino acids. Germline assignment: CDR1 MNHNS and CDR2 SASEGT. The CDR3 DNA reads as TGTGCCAGCAGTGAAGGCCGTCCGTATAGGGCTACTAACTATGGCTACACCTTC. Residues: CASSEGRPYRATNYGYTF.

The V gene is TRBV7-6, the J gene TRBJ2-2, with TRBD2 as a possible D gene (6 bases). The V and J ends lost 5 bases and 6 bases respectively, with 19 bases between them. The CDR3 is 16 amino acids. Germline loops: CDR1 SGHVS, CDR2 FNYEAQ. CDR3 sequence: CASSPPGLQSAGELFF. CDR3 nucleotide sequence: TGTGCCAGCAGCCCTCCGGGACTTCAAAGTGCCGGGGAGCTGTTTTTT.